These T cell receptor beta chains were read from a single sample in a study of shared clonotypes between healthy human individuals. Measured with immunoSEQ multiplex PCR; TCRdb has only the in-frame clones, and not every one. The table records roughly 2.4 million clones, approximately 96% of them present only once. The sample was naive CD4+ T cells sorted from blood. These receptors were taken from a man between 18 and 35 years old in good health. CDR3s include the opening cysteine and the closing phenylalanine or tryptophan. The D gene is left open where the match is weak. For some rows the clone size is stated as once, few or many, or as a class when expanded; others skip it.

abundance	v_gene	j_gene	d_gene	CDR3aa	CDR3nt
NA	TRBV7-9	TRBJ1-1	TRBD1	CASSLKGQGNTEAFF	TGTGCCAGCAGCTTAAAGGGACAGGGGAACACTGAAGCTTTCTTT
NA	TRBV19	TRBJ2-2	TRBD1	CATKRGPNTGELFF	TGTGCCACCAAGAGGGGGCCGAACACCGGGGAGCTGTTTTTT
NA	TRBV5-6	TRBJ2-7	NA	CASSPWFSYEQYF	TGTGCCAGCAGCCCCTGGTTCAGTTACGAGCAGTACTTC
NA	TRBV6-5	TRBJ2-3	TRBD2	CASSSGIAGAADTQYF	TGTGCCAGCAGTTCGGGAATCGCGGGAGCGGCAGATACGCAGTATTTT
NA	TRBV6-1	TRBJ1-2	NA	CASSEGTDHYGYTF	TGTGCCAGCAGTGAAGGGACAGATCACTATGGCTACACCTTC
NA	TRBV6-5	TRBJ1-2	NA	CATGSWASNYGYTF	TGTGCCACGGGTTCTTGGGCGTCCAACTATGGCTACACCTTC
NA	TRBV27	TRBJ2-7	NA	CASSLLGPFTYSYEQYF	TGTGCCAGCAGTTTATTAGGCCCATTCACTTACTCCTACGAGCAGTACTTC
NA	TRBV7-9	TRBJ2-3	NA	CASSQTRIADTQYF	TGTGCCAGCAGCCAGACTAGGATCGCGGATACGCAGTATTTT
NA	TRBV10-3	TRBJ1-2	NA	CAISEFTGTNYGYTF	TGTGCCATCAGTGAGTTTACAGGAACGAACTATGGCTACACCTTC
NA	TRBV10-3	TRBJ2-7	NA	CAISAGTLISYEQYF	TGTGCCATCAGTGCGGGGACATTGATCTCCTACGAGCAGTACTTC
NA	TRBV5-6	TRBJ1-2	NA	CASSPGGKYGYTF	TGTGCCAGCAGCCCCGGGGGGAAGTATGGCTACACCTTC
NA	TRBV30	TRBJ2-7	NA	CAWTGGATYEQYF	TGTGCCTGGACCGGGGGAGCGACCTACGAGCAGTACTTC
NA	TRBV12-5	TRBJ1-1	NA	CASASGTMNTEAFF	TGTGCTAGTGCTTCGGGGACCATGAACACTGAAGCTTTCTTT
NA	TRBV2	TRBJ2-1	NA	CASSERWGARTEQFF	TGTGCCAGCAGTGAAAGGTGGGGTGCGCGGACTGAGCAGTTCTTC
NA	TRBV5-4	TRBJ2-1	NA	CASSLGGGRGYNEQFF	TGTGCCAGCAGCTTGGGTGGCGGACGGGGTTACAATGAGCAGTTCTTC
NA	TRBV7-2	TRBJ2-7	TRBD1	CASRIKRQGYEQYF	TGTGCCAGCAGGATTAAGAGACAGGGCTACGAGCAGTACTTC
NA	TRBV19	TRBJ2-7	NA	CASSSVGGASYEQYF	TGTGCCAGTAGTTCGGTTGGGGGGGCCTCCTACGAGCAGTACTTC
NA	TRBV5-4	TRBJ2-5	TRBD2	CASSWGLGLAEETQYF	TGTGCCAGCAGCTGGGGGTTAGGACTAGCGGAAGAGACCCAGTACTTC
NA	TRBV7-3	TRBJ2-3	TRBD1	CASSLLGTGGPDTQYF	TGTGCCAGCAGCTTACTCGGGACAGGCGGTCCAGATACGCAGTATTTT
NA	TRBV27	TRBJ2-2	NA	CASSLWWSGGTGELFF	TGTGCCAGCAGTTTATGGTGGAGTGGGGGCACCGGGGAGCTGTTTTTT
NA	TRBV28	TRBJ1-2	NA	CASSTRGANGYTF	TGTGCCAGCAGTACCCGGGGGGCGAATGGCTACACCTTC
NA	TRBV7-9	TRBJ1-1	NA	CASRDTEAFF	TGTGCCAGCAGGGATACTGAAGCTTTCTTT
NA	TRBV2	TRBJ2-7	NA	CASVPGASYEQYF	TGTGCCAGCGTACCGGGGGCCTCCTACGAGCAGTACTTC
NA	TRBV28	TRBJ1-4	TRBD1	CASSTTGMGNEKLFF	TGTGCCAGCAGTACGACAGGGATGGGAAATGAAAAACTGTTTTTT
NA	TRBV7-9	TRBJ2-7	NA	CASSSKPGHYFSYEQYF	TGTGCCAGCAGCTCTAAACCGGGACATTATTTTTCCTACGAGCAGTACTTC
once	TRBV6-6	TRBJ1-2	NA	CASSYRDTYGYTF	TGTGCCAGCAGTTACCGGGACACCTATGGCTACACCTTC
NA	TRBV18	TRBJ1-2	NA	CASSPDSRNYGYTF	TGTGCCAGCTCACCCGACAGCAGGAACTATGGCTACACCTTC
NA	TRBV23-1	TRBJ2-7	NA	CASSQSTAPSSYEQYF	TGCGCCAGCAGTCAATCGACAGCACCGTCATCCTACGAGCAGTACTTC
NA	TRBV28	TRBJ1-5	NA	CASSFLQGYSNQPQHF	TGTGCCAGCAGTTTTCTCCAGGGTTATAGCAATCAGCCCCAGCATTTT
NA	TRBV21-1	TRBJ1-3	NA	CASSPPEDSGNTIYF	TGTGCCAGCAGCCCCCCGGAGGACTCTGGAAACACCATATATTTT
NA	TRBV29-1	TRBJ2-3	TRBD2	CSVDGRSTDTQYF	TGCAGCGTTGACGGGAGGAGTACAGATACGCAGTATTTT
NA	TRBV5-1	TRBJ2-7	NA	CASSLLGNYEQYF	TGCGCCAGCAGCCTCCTCGGGAACTACGAGCAGTACTTC
once	TRBV2	TRBJ2-1	TRBD1	CASRFEGTGLNNEQFF	TGTGCCAGCAGGTTCGAAGGGACAGGACTTAACAATGAGCAGTTCTTC
NA	TRBV6-5	TRBJ2-3	TRBD2	CASMGGLAGRDTQYF	TGTGCCAGCATGGGAGGACTAGCGGGACGGGATACGCAGTATTTT
NA	TRBV25-1	TRBJ1-5	NA	CASSDPGRPLHF	TGTGCCAGCAGTGACCCGGGACGGCCGCTGCATTTT
NA	TRBV5-1	TRBJ1-1	NA	CASSLAGMTMNTEAFF	TGCGCCAGCAGCTTGGCGGGGATGACGATGAACACTGAAGCTTTCTTT
NA	TRBV7-2	TRBJ2-7	TRBD2	CASSSLSGSSYEQYF	TGTGCCAGCAGCTCTCTTAGCGGGAGTAGCTACGAGCAGTACTTC
NA	TRBV28	TRBJ1-3	NA	CASSFRSGLGNTIYF	TGTGCCAGCAGTTTTAGGTCGGGGTTGGGAAACACCATATATTTT
NA	TRBV7-2	TRBJ2-3	NA	CASSPERGTDTQYF	TGTGCCAGCAGCCCGGAAAGGGGAACAGATACGCAGTATTTT
NA	TRBV6-1	TRBJ1-2	NA	CASSGGVRNYGYTF	TGTGCCAGCAGTGGGGGGGTTCGAAACTATGGCTACACCTTC
NA	TRBV6-5	TRBJ1-5	NA	CASSYRGATYQPQHF	TGTGCCAGCAGTTACAGAGGGGCAACCTATCAGCCCCAGCATTTT
NA	TRBV7-2	TRBJ2-7	NA	CASSLAASSYEQYF	TGTGCCAGCAGCTTAGCGGCGAGCTCCTACGAGCAGTACTTC
NA	TRBV18	TRBJ1-6	NA	CASSPPNSPLHF	TGTGCCAGCTCACCACCGAACTCACCCCTCCACTTT